This TCR beta chain came from a study of blood T cell repertoires in COVID-19. In the source study's methods: Estimation of nucleated cell counts relied on the amplification of reference gene primers. Produced via immunoSEQ multiplex PCR; TCRdb's table is partial and in-frame only. That table furnishes V, J and clone size, whereas the DNA furnished D and trimming. The table records about 240,000 clones, approximately 84% of them present only once. In its sample, this clone was seen a few times. This sample includes further DNA sequences coding for the same CDR3. The CDR3 length is 16 residues. V was trimmed by 1 base and J by 3 bases, leaving 14 bases between them. The germline V gene has CDR1 SGHVS and CDR2 FQNEAQ.

What was sequenced was PBMCs or T cells enriched from blood (not recorded which). This chain joins TRBV7-8 and TRBJ2-3; perhaps TRBD1 as D (5 bases). The TCR comes from a woman aged 40 to 55 with acute COVID-19. The CDR3 loop reads CASSLVTGQETDTQYF. CDR3 sequence (DNA): TGTGCCAGCAGCTTAGTCACAGGACAAGAGACAGATACGCAGTATTTT.